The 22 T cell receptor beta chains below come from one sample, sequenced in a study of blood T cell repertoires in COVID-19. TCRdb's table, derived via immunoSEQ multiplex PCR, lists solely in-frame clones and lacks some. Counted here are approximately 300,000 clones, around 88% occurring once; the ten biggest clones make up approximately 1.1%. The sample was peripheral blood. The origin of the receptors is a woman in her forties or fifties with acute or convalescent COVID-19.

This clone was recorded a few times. This chain's CDR3 is CASSIRGMGPGNTEAFF. In DNA form, the CDR3 reads TGCGCCAGCAGCATTAGGGGTATGGGGCCCGGGAACACTGAAGCTTTCTTT. This chain joins TRBV5-1 and TRBJ1-1, with D possibly TRBD1 on 5 matching bases. This CDR3 contains 17 residues. Germline V gene lookup returns CDR1 SGHRS and CDR2 YFSETQ. V was pared by 4 bases and J by 1 base, with 20 bases between.

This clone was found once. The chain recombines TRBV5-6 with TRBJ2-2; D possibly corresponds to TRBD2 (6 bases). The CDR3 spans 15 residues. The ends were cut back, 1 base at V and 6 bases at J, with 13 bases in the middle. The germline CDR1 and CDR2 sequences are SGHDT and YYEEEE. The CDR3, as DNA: TGTGCCAGCAGCTTGTACGGGGGAAACGCCGGGGAGCTGTTTTTT. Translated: CASSLYGGNAGELFF.

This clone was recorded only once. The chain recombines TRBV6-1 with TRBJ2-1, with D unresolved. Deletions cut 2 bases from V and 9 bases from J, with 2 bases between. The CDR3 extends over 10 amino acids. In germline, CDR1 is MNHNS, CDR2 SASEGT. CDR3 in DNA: TGTGCCAGCAGTGAACTTGAGCAGTTCTTC. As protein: CASSELEQFF.

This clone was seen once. CDR3 protein: CASSEALGGGADEQFF. Written as DNA, the CDR3 is TGTGCCAGCAGTGAAGCGCTTGGCGGGGGGGCCGATGAGCAGTTCTTC. The V call is TRBV6-1, the J call TRBJ2-1, with TRBD2 identical over 9 bases. Germline CDR1 and CDR2: MNHNS and SASEGT. The CDR3 extends over 16 amino acids. The V segment lost 0 bases and the J segment 8 bases; nucleotides outside the gene matches: 8.

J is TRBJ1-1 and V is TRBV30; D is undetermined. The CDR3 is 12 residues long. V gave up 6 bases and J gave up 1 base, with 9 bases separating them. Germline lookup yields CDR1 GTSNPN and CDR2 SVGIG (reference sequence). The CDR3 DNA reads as TGTGCCTGCGAGGGTCCGAACACTGAAGCTTTCTTT. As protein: CACEGPNTEAFF. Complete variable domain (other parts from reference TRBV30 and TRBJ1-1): SQTIHQWPATLVQPVGSPLSLECTVEGTSNPNLYWYRQAAGRGLQLLFYSVGIGQISSEVPQNLSASRPQDRQFILSSKKLLLSDSGFYLCACEGPNTEAFFGQGTRLTVV.

CDR3 region: CASSLMGTGGFEAFF. Written as DNA, the CDR3 is TGTGCCAGCAGCTTAATGGGGACAGGGGGCTTTGAAGCTTTCTTT. This rearrangement joins TRBV7-3 to TRBJ1-1; 12 bases are shared with TRBD1. Germline CDR1 reads SGHTA; CDR2 reads FQGTGA. V lost 1 base, J lost 7 bases, and 4 bases stayed unmatched. This CDR3 has 15 residues.

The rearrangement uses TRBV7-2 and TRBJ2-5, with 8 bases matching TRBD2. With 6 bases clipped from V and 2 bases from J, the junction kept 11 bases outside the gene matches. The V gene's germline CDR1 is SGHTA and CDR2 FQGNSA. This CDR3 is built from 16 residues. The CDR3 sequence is CASSLSTSGGQETQYF. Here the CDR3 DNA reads TGTGCCAGCAGTCTAAGTACTAGCGGAGGACAAGAGACCCAGTACTTC. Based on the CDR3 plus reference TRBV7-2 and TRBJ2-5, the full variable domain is GAGVSQSPSNKVTEKGKDVELRCDPISGHTALYWYRQSLGQGLEFLIYFQGNSAPDKSGLPSDRFSAERTGGSVSTLTIQRTQQEDSAVYLCASSLSTSGGQETQYFGPGTRLLVL.

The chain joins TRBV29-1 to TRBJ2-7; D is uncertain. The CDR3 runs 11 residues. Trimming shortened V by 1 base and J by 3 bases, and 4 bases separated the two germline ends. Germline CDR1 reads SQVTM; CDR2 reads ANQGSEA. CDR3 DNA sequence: TGCAGCGTTGAAGTCGGCTACGAGCAGTACTTC. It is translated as CSVEVGYEQYF.

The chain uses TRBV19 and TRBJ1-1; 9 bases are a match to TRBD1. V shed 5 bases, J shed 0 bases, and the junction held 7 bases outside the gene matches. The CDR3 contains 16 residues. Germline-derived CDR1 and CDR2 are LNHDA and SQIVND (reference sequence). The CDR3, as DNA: TGTGCCAGTAGTGAACAGGGGGCCGTCGTGAACACTGAAGCTTTCTTT. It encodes CASSEQGAVVNTEAFF. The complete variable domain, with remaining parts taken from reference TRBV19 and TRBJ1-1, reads DGGITQSPKYLFRKEGQNVTLSCEQNLNHDAMYWYRQDPGQGLRLIYYSQIVNDFQKGDIAEGYSVSREKKESFPLTVTSAQKNPTAFYLCASSEQGAVVNTEAFFGQGTRLTVV.

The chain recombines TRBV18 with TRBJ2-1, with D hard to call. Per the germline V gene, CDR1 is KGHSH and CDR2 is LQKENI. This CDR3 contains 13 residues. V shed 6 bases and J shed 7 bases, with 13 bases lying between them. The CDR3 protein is CASSAVRENEQFF. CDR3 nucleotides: TGTGCCAGCTCCGCCGTCCGAGAAAATGAGCAGTTCTTC.

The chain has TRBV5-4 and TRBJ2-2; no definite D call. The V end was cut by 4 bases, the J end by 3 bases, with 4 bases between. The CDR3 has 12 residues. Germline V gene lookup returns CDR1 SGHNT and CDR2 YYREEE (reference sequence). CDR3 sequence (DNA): TGTGCCAGCAGCCCATACACCGGGGAGCTGTTTTTT. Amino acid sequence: CASSPYTGELFF.

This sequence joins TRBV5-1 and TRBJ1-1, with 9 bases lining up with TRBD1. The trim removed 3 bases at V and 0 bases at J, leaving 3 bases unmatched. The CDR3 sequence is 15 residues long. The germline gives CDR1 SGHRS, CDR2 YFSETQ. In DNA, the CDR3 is TGCGCCAGCAGCTCGGGACAGGGCCTGAACACTGAAGCTTTCTTT. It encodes CASSSGQGLNTEAFF.

The CDR3: CASSMGQLNTEAFF. The CDR3, as DNA: TGTGCCAGTAGTATGGGACAGTTGAACACTGAAGCTTTCTTT. The rearrangement uses TRBV19 and TRBJ1-1, with 7 positions matching TRBD1. CDR1 is LNHDA, CDR2 SQIVND, per germline (reference sequence). This CDR3 has 14 amino acids. With 3 bases clipped from V and 0 bases from J, the junction kept 1 base outside the gene matches.

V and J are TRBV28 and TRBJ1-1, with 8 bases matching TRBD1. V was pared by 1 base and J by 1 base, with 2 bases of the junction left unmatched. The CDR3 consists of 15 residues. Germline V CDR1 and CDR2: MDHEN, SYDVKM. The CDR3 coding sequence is TGTGCCAGCAGTTTATCCGGACAGGGGAACACTGAAGCTTTCTTT. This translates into CASSLSGQGNTEAFF.

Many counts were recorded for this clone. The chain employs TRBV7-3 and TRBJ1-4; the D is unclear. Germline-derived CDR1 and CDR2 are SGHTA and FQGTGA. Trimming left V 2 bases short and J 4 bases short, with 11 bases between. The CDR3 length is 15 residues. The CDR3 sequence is CASSLLPTHNEKLFF. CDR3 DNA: TGTGCCAGCAGCTTACTGCCCACTCATAATGAAAAACTGTTTTTT.

The DNA of the CDR3 is TGTGCCAGCAGCTCCTTTAAACAGGGGGCCAACGTCCTGACTTTC. This sequence encodes CASSSFKQGANVLTF. V usage is TRBV5-4 and J usage is TRBJ2-6; D unclear. The CDR3 totals 15 residues. The V end lost 3 bases, the J end lost 4 bases, and 11 bases lay between the germline ends. Germline-derived CDR1 and CDR2 are SGHNT and YYREEE (reference sequence).

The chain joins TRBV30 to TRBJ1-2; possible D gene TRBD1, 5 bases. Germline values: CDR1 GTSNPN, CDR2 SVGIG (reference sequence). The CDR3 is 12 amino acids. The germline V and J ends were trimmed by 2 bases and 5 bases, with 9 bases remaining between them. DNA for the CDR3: TGTGCCTGGAGTTGGGGCCCTTATGGCTACACCTTC. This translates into CAWSWGPYGYTF.

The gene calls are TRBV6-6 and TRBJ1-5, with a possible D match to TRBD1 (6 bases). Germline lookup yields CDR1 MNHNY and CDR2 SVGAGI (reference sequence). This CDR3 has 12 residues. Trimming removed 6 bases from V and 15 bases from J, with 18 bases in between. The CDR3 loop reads CASRTDRSILHF. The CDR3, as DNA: TGTGCCAGCAGAACCGACAGGTCCATCCTGCATTTT.

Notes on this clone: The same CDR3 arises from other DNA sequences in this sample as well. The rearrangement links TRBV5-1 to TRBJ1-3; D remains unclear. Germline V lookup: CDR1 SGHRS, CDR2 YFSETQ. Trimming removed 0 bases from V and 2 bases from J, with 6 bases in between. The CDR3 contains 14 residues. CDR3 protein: CASSLAGTGNTIYF. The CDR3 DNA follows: TGCGCCAGCAGCTTGGCAGGTACTGGAAACACCATATATTTT.

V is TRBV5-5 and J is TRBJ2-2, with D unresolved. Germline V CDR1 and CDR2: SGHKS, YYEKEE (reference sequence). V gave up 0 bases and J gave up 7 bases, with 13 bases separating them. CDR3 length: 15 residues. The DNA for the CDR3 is TGTGCCAGCAGCTTGGCTGGTGCCCCGGGCGGGGAGCTGTTTTTT. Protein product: CASSLAGAPGGELFF.

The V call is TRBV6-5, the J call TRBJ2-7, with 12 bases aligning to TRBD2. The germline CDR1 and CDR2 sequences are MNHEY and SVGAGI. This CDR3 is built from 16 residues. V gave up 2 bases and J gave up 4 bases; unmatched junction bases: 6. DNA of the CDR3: TGTGCCAGCAGTTACGGGCTAGCGGGAGGGCAGTACGAGCAGTACTTC. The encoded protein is CASSYGLAGGQYEQYF.

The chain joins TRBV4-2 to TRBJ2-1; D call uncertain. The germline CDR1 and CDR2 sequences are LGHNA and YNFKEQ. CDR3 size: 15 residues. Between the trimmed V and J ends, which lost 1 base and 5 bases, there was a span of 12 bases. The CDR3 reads CASSQAYQENNEQFF. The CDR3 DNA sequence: TGTGCCAGCAGCCAAGCATACCAAGAGAACAATGAGCAGTTCTTC.